The rows below give T cell receptor beta chains drawn from one sample of a study of blood T cell repertoires in COVID-19. Generated by immunoSEQ multiplex PCR, the TCRdb table keeps only in-frame clones and is missing some. The table has roughly 69,000 clones, about 86% seen once. Sample: peripheral blood. These receptors all stem from a human donor in a cohort sampled during active COVID-19. Each CDR3 is given with its conserved first and last residue. A D gene is named only where the DNA matches it firmly.

D: -
V: TRBV21-1
J: TRBJ2-5
DNA: TGTGCCAGCGGAAACACTAGCGGGGGGGCAGAGACCCAGTACTTC
CDR3: CASGNTSGGAETQYF

D: TRBD1
V: TRBV6-1
J: TRBJ1-2
DNA: TGTGCCAGCAGTGAATTTGGACAGGGAGGTGGCTTCAACTATGGCTACACCTTC
CDR3: CASSEFGQGGGFNYGYTF

D: -
V: TRBV7-2
J: TRBJ1-2
DNA: TGTGCCAGCAGCTTAGTCAGATATAGCGGCTACACCTTC
CDR3: CASSLVRYSGYTF

D: -
V: TRBV10-2
J: TRBJ2-7
DNA: TGCGCCAGCGGACAGCCCTCCTACGAGCAGTACTTC
CDR3: CASGQPSYEQYF

D: -
V: TRBV6-5
J: TRBJ1-4
DNA: TGTGCCAGCGCGGGCGCCTTGAATGAAAAACTGTTTTTT
CDR3: CASAGALNEKLFF

D: -
V: TRBV25-1
J: TRBJ1-1
DNA: TGTGCCAGCAGTGGATTGGACAGTCGGTGGACTGAAGCTTTCTTT
CDR3: CASSGLDSRWTEAFF

D: TRBD1
V: TRBV28
J: TRBJ2-1
DNA: TGTGCCAGCAGTTCTTCCGGGACAGGGTGGAATGAGCAGTTCTTC
CDR3: CASSSSGTGWNEQFF

D: TRBD2
V: TRBV5-4
J: TRBJ2-5
DNA: TGTGCCAGCAGCTCTGGGGGCGGGGGGCCCCCAGAGACCCAGTACTTC
CDR3: CASSSGGGGPPETQYF

D: -
V: TRBV16
J: TRBJ2-5
DNA: TGTGCCAGCAGCCAACGAGTGCAAGAGACCCAGTACTTC
CDR3: CASSQRVQETQYF

D: -
V: TRBV2
J: TRBJ1-5
DNA: TGTGCCAGCAGTGTATCCCCAGGGAATCAGCCCCAGCATTTT
CDR3: CASSVSPGNQPQHF

D: TRBD1
V: TRBV7-9
J: TRBJ1-1
DNA: TGTGCCAGCAGCCCGACAGGGGTTGGGTGGACTGAAGCTTTCTTT
CDR3: CASSPTGVGWTEAFF